This T cell receptor (beta chain) emerged from a study of blood T cell repertoires in COVID-19. This CDR3 has 15 amino acids. Looked up from germline, CDR1 is LNHDA and CDR2 is SQIVND (reference sequence). V lost 3 bases, J lost 5 bases, and 5 bases stayed unmatched. The data were produced by immunoSEQ multiplex PCR, yet TCRdb's version contains in-frame clones alone and is incomplete. The sample records a few hundred thousand clones, approximately 86% being singletons. Sample: peripheral blood. The chain employs TRBV19 and TRBJ2-1; 9 nucleotides line up with TRBD2. The sequence derives from a woman in her forties or fifties who had recovered from COVID-19. The CDR3 coding sequence is TGTGCCAGTAGTATTGATGGCGGGAGGGACAATGAGCAGTTCTTC. Translating gives CASSIDGGRDNEQFF.